Listed here are 17 T cell receptor beta chains from one sample, sequenced in a study of cytomegalovirus exposure and HLA in healthy donors. TCRdb's table, derived via immunoSEQ multiplex PCR, lists solely in-frame clones and lacks some. Of about 78,000 clones in the sample, 90% to 96% were seen once. Sample: PBMCs. Receptor source: a man younger than 35 in good health and CMV-seropositive.

The genes are TRBV19 and TRBJ2-3; D unclear. This CDR3 has 12 residues. Germline CDR1 and CDR2: LNHDA and SQIVND (reference sequence). Between the trimmed V and J ends, which lost 8 bases and 7 bases, there was a span of 13 bases. In nucleotides, the CDR3 is TGTGCCAGTGGCCGAACATCAAATACGCAGTATTTT. It translates to CASGRTSNTQYF.

The chain carries TRBV9 and TRBJ1-5; D uncertain. Germline loops: CDR1 SGDLS, CDR2 YYNGEE. Trimming removed 0 bases at V and 3 bases at J, with 7 bases between. This CDR3 has 14 residues. The CDR3 is CASSVGATNQPQHF. Written as DNA, the CDR3 is TGTGCCAGCAGCGTAGGGGCAACCAATCAGCCCCAGCATTTT.

The rearrangement links TRBV12-5 to TRBJ1-1; 9 nucleotides align to TRBD1. Trimming cost V 0 bases and J 5 bases; bases outside gene matches: 13. The V gene's germline CDR1 is LGHNT and CDR2 FRNRAP. The CDR3 covers 18 residues. CDR3 loop: CASGLVYGPGQGMTEAFF. The CDR3 DNA reads TGTGCTAGTGGTTTGGTCTACGGGCCGGGACAGGGTATGACTGAAGCTTTCTTT. Complete variable domain (other parts from reference TRBV12-5 and TRBJ1-1): DARVTQTPRHKVTEMGQEVTMRCQPILGHNTVFWYRQTMMQGLELLAYFRNRAPLDDSGMPKDRFSAEMPDATLATLKIQPSEPRDSAVYFCASGLVYGPGQGMTEAFFGQGTRLTVV.

The chain uses TRBV11-2 and TRBJ1-5; 8 nucleotides line up with TRBD1. Germline CDR1 is SGHAT and CDR2 is FQNNGV. This CDR3 has 13 amino acids. With 6 bases clipped from V and 7 bases from J, the junction kept 5 bases outside the gene matches. The DNA for the CDR3 is TGTGCCAGCAGTCAGGACAGGGCGCAGCCCCAGCATTTT. Its protein product is CASSQDRAQPQHF.

The chain employs TRBV2 and TRBJ1-5; 8 bases agree with TRBD1. J lost 2 bases, V lost 8 bases, and 2 bases had no gene match. Germline CDR1 and CDR2: SNHLY and FYNNEI. This CDR3 has 13 amino acids. CDR3 in DNA: TGTGCCAGCCTGGGACAGGGCAATCAGCCCCAGCATTTT. This codes for CASLGQGNQPQHF. The full variable domain, in which reference TRBV2 and TRBJ1-5 provide the parts outside the CDR3, is EPEVTQTPSHQVTQMGQEVILRCVPISNHLYFYWYRQILGQKVEFLVSFYNNEISEKSEIFDDQFSVERPDGSNFTLKIRSTKLEDSAMYFCASLGQGNQPQHFGDGTRLSIL.

This sequence joins TRBV19 and TRBJ1-5; possibly TRBD1 for D (5 bases). Germline lookup yields CDR1 LNHDA and CDR2 SQIVND (reference sequence). The length of the CDR3 is 15 residues. Trimming cost V 3 bases and J 6 bases, with 15 bases left between them. This CDR3 reads CASSMWGGGSQPQHF. The CDR3 region has the DNA TGTGCCAGTAGTATGTGGGGTGGGGGGAGTCAGCCCCAGCATTTT.

To note about this clone: The sample has other DNA sequences that encode this CDR3 too. This chain links TRBV19 with TRBJ2-1; 7 positions match TRBD2. V shed 5 bases, J shed 0 bases, and the junction held 1 base outside the gene matches. Germline CDR1 and CDR2: LNHDA and SQIVND (reference sequence). CDR3 size: 14 residues. CDR3 sequence reads: CASSSGGSYNEQFF. In nucleotides, the CDR3 is TGTGCCAGTAGTTCGGGGGGCTCCTACAATGAGCAGTTCTTC.

The rearrangement uses TRBV18 and TRBJ1-1; the match to TRBD1 covers 8 bases. Germline values: CDR1 KGHSH, CDR2 LQKENI. The CDR3 sequence is 12 residues long. The V gene end was trimmed by 4 bases and the J gene end by 7 bases; junction bases not matched to a gene: 2. Written as DNA, the CDR3 is TGTGCCAGCTCACTGACAGGGGATGAAGCTTTCTTT. Amino acid sequence: CASSLTGDEAFF.

The chain carries TRBV5-4 and TRBJ1-1, with D unresolved. The CDR3 is 12 residues long. V was cut by 4 bases and J by 8 bases, with 12 bases left in between. Germline V gives CDR1 SGHNT, CDR2 YYREEE (reference sequence). The CDR3 region is CASSAGPREAFF. CDR3 bases: TGTGCCAGCAGCGCGGGCCCCCGGGAAGCTTTCTTT.

This clone was counted a single time. The chain has TRBV6-1 and TRBJ2-1; tentatively, D is TRBD2 (7 bases). The V and J ends lost 8 bases and 2 bases respectively, with 10 bases between them. There are 13 residues in the CDR3. The germline gives CDR1 MNHNS, CDR2 SASEGT. This CDR3 is CASGGAPYNEQFF. CDR3 nucleotides: TGTGCCAGCGGGGGGGCCCCCTACAATGAGCAGTTCTTC.

This sequence joins TRBV5-1 and TRBJ1-4; D is possibly TRBD1 (6 bases). V lost 1 base and J 3 bases, leaving 10 bases between the germline ends. Germline V CDR1 and CDR2: SGHRS, YFSETQ. The length of the CDR3 is 15 residues. Here the CDR3 DNA reads TGCGCCAGCAGCTTGCGGGGGGCTGCTAATGAAAAACTGTTTTTT. It specifies CASSLRGAANEKLFF.

The genes are TRBV7-8 and TRBJ2-3; tentatively, D is TRBD2 (6 bases). Trimming shortened V by 2 bases and J by 7 bases, and 22 bases separated the two germline ends. From germline, CDR1 is SGHVS and CDR2 FQNEAQ. The CDR3 contains 17 residues. CDR3 bases: TGTGCCAGCAGCTTATGGTCGGGGGATGCGGGACGGAATACGCAGTATTTT. Encoded protein: CASSLWSGDAGRNTQYF.

The chain couples TRBV6-4 to TRBJ2-1, with D possibly TRBD1 on 6 matching bases. The V gene's germline CDR1 is MRHNA and CDR2 SNTAGT. This CDR3 has 13 amino acids. Trimming removed 4 bases from V and 5 bases from J, with 9 bases in between. The CDR3 DNA reads TGTGCCAGCAGTGTTACAGGGAACAATGAGCAGTTCTTC. It is translated as CASSVTGNNEQFF.

The chain employs TRBV7-9 and TRBJ2-1; 9 nucleotides align to TRBD2. CDR1 is SEHNR, CDR2 FQNEAQ, per germline (reference sequence). With V trimmed by 5 bases and J by 6 bases, 20 bases remained unmatched. This CDR3 spans 19 amino acids. The CDR3 region has the DNA TGTGCCAGCAGCGTAGGCACACTAGCGGGTCCTAGGGGGGGCAATGAGCAGTTCTTC. Translated: CASSVGTLAGPRGGNEQFF. Complete variable domain (other parts from reference TRBV7-9 and TRBJ2-1): DTGVSQNPRHKITKRGQNVTFRCDPISEHNRLYWYRQTLGQGPEFLTYFQNEAQLEKSRLLSDRFSAERPKGSFSTLEIQRTEQGDSAMYLCASSVGTLAGPRGGNEQFFGPGTRLTVL.

CDR3 nucleotides: TGTGCCAGCAGCCTGAGCGGGCCCTACGAGCAGTACTTC. It codes for CASSLSGPYEQYF. The chain is built from TRBV14 and TRBJ2-7; possibly TRBD2 for D (6 bases). V dropped 4 bases and J dropped 2 bases, with 9 bases sitting between them. From germline, CDR1 is SGHDN and CDR2 FVKESK. The CDR3 runs to 13 residues. The full variable domain, its missing parts supplied by reference TRBV14 and TRBJ2-7, is EAGVTQFPSHSVIEKGQTVTLRCDPISGHDNLYWYRRVMGKEIKFLLHFVKESKQDESGMPNNRFLAERTGGTYSTLKVQPAELEDSGVYFCASSLSGPYEQYFGPGTRLTVT.

This chain links TRBV5-1 with TRBJ1-5; D uncertain. The CDR3 is 14 amino acids. The germline V gene has CDR1 SGHRS and CDR2 YFSETQ. The V end was cut by 5 bases, the J end by 0 bases, with 9 bases between. DNA for the CDR3: TGCGCCAGCAGACTTGGTCCTAGCAATCAGCCCCAGCATTTT. Translation: CASRLGPSNQPQHF.

The genes are TRBV19 and TRBJ2-3, with TRBD1 matching 7 bases. V was clipped by 6 bases and J by 6 bases; unmatched bases: 9. There are 14 residues in the CDR3. The germline V gene has CDR1 LNHDA and CDR2 SQIVND (reference sequence). CDR3 DNA: TGTGCCAGTAGGAACAGGGGTGCGGTGGATACGCAGTATTTT. Amino acid sequence: CASRNRGAVDTQYF. Full variable domain (outside the CDR3, taken from reference TRBV19 and TRBJ2-3): DGGITQSPKYLFRKEGQNVTLSCEQNLNHDAMYWYRQDPGQGLRLIYYSQIVNDFQKGDIAEGYSVSREKKESFPLTVTSAQKNPTAFYLCASRNRGAVDTQYFGPGTRLTVL.